The clone carrying this TCR beta chain was counted once. Its antigen is not known. Profiling relied on immunoSEQ multiplex PCR, and the TCRdb table lists in-frame clones only, not all of them. The sample yields about 86,000 clones, roughly 89% seen once. Autoimmune disease history or systemic immunosuppression barred patients. CDR1 is MNHGY, CDR2 SVAAGI, per germline. The CDR3 runs to 15 residues. Trimming removed 5 bases from V and 4 bases from J, with 17 bases in between. The sample originates from a study of OX40 agonist ivuxolimab in advanced cancers. In the study overall: Two patients with cutaneous melanoma and one with hepatocellular carcinoma, three in total, showed partial responses. Broader study findings: Partial responders receiving 0.1-3.0 mg/kg showed among the lowest clonal expansion.

Specimen: CD4+ or CD8+ T cells sorted from blood, collected in a trial of the OX40 agonist ivuxolimab. This clonotype was obtained from an adult with an advanced solid tumor such as melanoma, head and neck, liver or kidney cancer. This rearrangement joins TRBV6-9 to TRBJ1-1; tentative D call: TRBD1 (5 bases). The CDR3 DNA is TGTGCCAGCAGTCAACCCCGACCCCAGGGCACTGAAGCTTTCTTT. The encoded protein is CASSQPRPQGTEAFF.